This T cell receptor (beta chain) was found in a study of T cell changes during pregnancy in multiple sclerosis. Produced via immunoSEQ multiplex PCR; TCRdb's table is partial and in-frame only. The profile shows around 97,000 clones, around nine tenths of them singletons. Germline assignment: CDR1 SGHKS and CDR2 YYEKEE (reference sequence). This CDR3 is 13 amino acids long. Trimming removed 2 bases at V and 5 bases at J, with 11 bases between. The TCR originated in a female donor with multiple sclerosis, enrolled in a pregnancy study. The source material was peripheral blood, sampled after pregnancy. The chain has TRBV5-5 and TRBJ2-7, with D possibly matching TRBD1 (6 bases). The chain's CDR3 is CASSLQGVNEQYF. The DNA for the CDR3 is TGTGCCAGCAGCTTACAGGGAGTAAACGAGCAGTACTTC.